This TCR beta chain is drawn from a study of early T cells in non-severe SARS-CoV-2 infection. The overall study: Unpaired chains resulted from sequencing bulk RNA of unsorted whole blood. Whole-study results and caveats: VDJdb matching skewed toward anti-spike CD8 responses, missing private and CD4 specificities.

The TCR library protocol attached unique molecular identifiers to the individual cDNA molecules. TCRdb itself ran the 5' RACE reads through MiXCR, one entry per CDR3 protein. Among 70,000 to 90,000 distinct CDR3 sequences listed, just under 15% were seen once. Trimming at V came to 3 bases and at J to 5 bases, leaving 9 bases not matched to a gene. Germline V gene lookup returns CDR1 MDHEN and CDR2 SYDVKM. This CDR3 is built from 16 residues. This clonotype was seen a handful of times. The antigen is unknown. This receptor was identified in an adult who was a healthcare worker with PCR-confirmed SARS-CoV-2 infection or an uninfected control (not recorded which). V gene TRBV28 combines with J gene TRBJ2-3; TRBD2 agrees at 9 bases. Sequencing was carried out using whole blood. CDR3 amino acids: CASSFSAGGPGDTQYF. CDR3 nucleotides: TGTGCCAGCAGTTTCTCTGCGGGAGGGCCGGGAGATACGCAGTATTTT.